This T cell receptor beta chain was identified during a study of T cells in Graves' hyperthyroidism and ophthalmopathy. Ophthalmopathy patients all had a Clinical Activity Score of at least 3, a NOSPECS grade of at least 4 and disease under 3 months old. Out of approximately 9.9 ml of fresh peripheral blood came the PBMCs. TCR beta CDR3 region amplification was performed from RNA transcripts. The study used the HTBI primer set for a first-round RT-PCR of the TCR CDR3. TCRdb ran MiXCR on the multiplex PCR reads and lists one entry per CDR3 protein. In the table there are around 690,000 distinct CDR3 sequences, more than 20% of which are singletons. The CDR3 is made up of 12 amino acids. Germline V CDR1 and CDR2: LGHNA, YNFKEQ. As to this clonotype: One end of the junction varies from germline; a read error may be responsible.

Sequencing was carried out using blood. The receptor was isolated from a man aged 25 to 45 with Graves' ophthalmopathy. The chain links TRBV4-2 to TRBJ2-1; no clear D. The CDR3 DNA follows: TGTGCCGGCAGCCAATCTAGCAATGAGCAGTTCTTC. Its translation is CAGSQSSNEQFF.